This passage covers 21 T cell receptor beta chains from one sample sequenced in a study of cytomegalovirus exposure and HLA in healthy donors. Vbeta (60) and Jbeta (13) primers were used in the PCR. Clones were read by immunoSEQ multiplex PCR, and TCRdb kept only the in-frame ones, dropping some. Of about 260,000 clones listed, 70% to 90% are singletons. The sample comprised PBMCs. All receptors derive from a woman in her thirties or forties in good health and CMV-seropositive.

The chain links TRBV2 to TRBJ1-1; 9 bases agree with TRBD1. The ends lost 7 bases at V and 10 bases at J; junction bases unmatched: 19. Germline values: CDR1 SNHLY, CDR2 FYNNEI. This CDR3 is built from 16 residues. CDR3 protein: CASNVVSGQGLVGAFF. CDR3 nucleotides: TGTGCCAGCAATGTAGTTTCGGGACAGGGCCTAGTTGGAGCTTTCTTT.

The chain employs TRBV18 and TRBJ2-7; 7 bases align to TRBD1. CDR1 is KGHSH and CDR2 is LQKENI in the germline V gene. Germline trimming cut 0 bases from V and 4 bases from J; bases unmatched to any gene: 6. This CDR3 is built from 15 residues. CDR3 nucleotides: TGTGCCAGCTCACCACCTGGACAGGTTGGGTACGAGCAGTACTTC. This translates into CASSPPGQVGYEQYF.

As for this clone: Other DNA variants within this sample encode the same CDR3. V is TRBV28 and J is TRBJ1-2; 8 bases match TRBD1. Looked up from germline, CDR1 is MDHEN and CDR2 is SYDVKM. CDR3 length equals 13 residues. V trimming: 2 bases; J trimming: 6 bases; junction bases outside the gene matches: 2. Here the CDR3 reads CASSLGQGNGYTF. CDR3 bases: TGTGCCAGCAGTTTAGGACAGGGTAATGGCTACACCTTC.

The chain recombines TRBV7-9 with TRBJ2-7, with 9 positions matching TRBD1. The J segment lost 2 bases and the V segment lost 5 bases, leaving 7 bases of the junction unmatched. Germline CDR1 SEHNR, CDR2 FQNEAQ (reference sequence). This CDR3 is 15 amino acids long. The CDR3 spells CASSPPDRGAYEQYF. In DNA form, the CDR3 reads TGTGCCAGCAGCCCGCCGGACAGGGGTGCCTACGAGCAGTACTTC.

The chain joins TRBV4-2 to TRBJ2-1; possibly TRBD2 for D (6 bases). The CDR3 has 16 residues. Per the germline V gene, CDR1 is LGHNA and CDR2 is YNFKEQ. V lost 2 bases and J 2 bases, leaving 13 bases between the germline ends. CDR3 bases: TGTGCCAGCAGCCAAAGGGACTCCTCCCCCTACAATGAGCAGTTCTTC. This translates into CASSQRDSSPYNEQFF.

CDR3 loop: CASSLVGQGSDTQYF. In nucleotides, the CDR3 is TGTGCCAGCAGCTTAGTGGGACAGGGCTCAGATACGCAGTATTTT. The J gene is TRBJ2-3, the V gene TRBV7-9; 9 bases map to TRBD1. The CDR3 is 15 amino acids. V was pared by 1 base and J by 4 bases, with 3 bases of the junction left unmatched. CDR1 and CDR2 (germline): SEHNR, FQNEAQ (reference sequence). Supplemented by reference TRBV7-9 and TRBJ2-3, the full variable domain reads DTGVSQNPRHKITKRGQNVTFRCDPISEHNRLYWYRQTLGQGPEFLTYFQNEAQLEKSRLLSDRFSAERPKGSFSTLEIQRTEQGDSAMYLCASSLVGQGSDTQYFGPGTRLTVL.

The genes are TRBV7-2 and TRBJ2-7; 10 bases match TRBD2. The germline gives CDR1 SGHTA, CDR2 FQGNSA. V shed 1 base, J shed 3 bases, and the junction held 6 bases outside the gene matches. The CDR3 spans 16 residues. In DNA form, the CDR3 reads TGTGCCAGCAGCTTAGACGGGCTAGCGGGAGACTACGAGCAGTACTTC. It is translated as CASSLDGLAGDYEQYF.

J is TRBJ1-1 and V is TRBV27; D is unresolved. V lost 5 bases to trimming and J lost 2 bases, with 18 bases between them. Germline V gene sequence: CDR1 MNHEY, CDR2 SMNVEV (reference sequence). CDR3 length equals 16 residues. CDR3 loop: CASSPTGWQINTEAFF. DNA for the CDR3: TGTGCCAGCAGTCCTACGGGGTGGCAGATTAACACTGAAGCTTTCTTT.

This chain joins TRBV5-1 and TRBJ2-6; possible D gene TRBD2, 5 bases. Trimming pared 0 bases from V and 3 bases from J, leaving 16 bases between. The germline V gene has CDR1 SGHRS and CDR2 YFSETQ. The CDR3 is 18 amino acids. Here the CDR3 reads CASSLVPDSRHGANVLTF. The CDR3 DNA reads as TGCGCCAGCAGCTTGGTCCCGGACTCTAGGCATGGGGCCAACGTCCTGACTTTC. Full variable domain (rest looked up from reference TRBV5-1 and TRBJ2-6): KAGVTQTPRYLIKTRGQQVTLSCSPISGHRSVSWYQQTPGQGLQFLFEYFSETQRNKGNFPGRFSGRQFSNSRSEMNVSTLELGDSALYLCASSLVPDSRHGANVLTFGAGSRLTVL.

The chain joins TRBV1 to TRBJ1-2; no check of the table's D call, TRBD1, against the DNA was made. TRBV1 is assigned pseudogene status. The CDR3 contains 16 residues. The CDR3 spells CTSSQVPITGKSGYTF. The DNA for the CDR3 is TGCACCAGCAGCCAAGTCCCGATTACAGGGAAAAGTGGCTACACCTTC.

The chain uses TRBV4-3 and TRBJ2-2; 11 bases agree with TRBD2. This CDR3 has 16 residues. Per germline, CDR1 LGHNA and CDR2 YSLEER. Trimming took 4 bases from V and 5 from J; bases not matched to a gene: 6. The CDR3 sequence is CASSLAGGVRTGELFF. The DNA of the CDR3 is TGCGCCAGCAGCCTAGCGGGAGGGGTAAGGACCGGGGAGCTGTTTTTT.

With regard to this clone: This specimen includes other DNA sequences encoding the same CDR3. CDR3 in amino acids: CAISESAGTSGPYEQYF. CDR3 in DNA: TGTGCCATCAGTGAGTCGGCCGGGACTAGCGGACCCTACGAGCAGTACTTC. V usage is TRBV10-3 and J usage is TRBJ2-7; 11 bases line up with TRBD2. The CDR3 has 17 amino acids. Germline V gene lookup returns CDR1 ENHRY and CDR2 SYGVKD. V shed 0 bases, J shed 2 bases, and the junction held 6 bases outside the gene matches.

This clone has only a few counts. V gene TRBV25-1 combines with J gene TRBJ1-4; D remains ambiguous. In germline, CDR1 is MGHDK, CDR2 SYGVNS. The CDR3 runs to 15 residues. The V end lost 2 bases, the J end lost 8 bases, and 15 bases lay between the germline ends. In DNA form, the CDR3 reads TGTGCCAGCAGTGAAGGAAGAGGGCTCGGCGAAAAACTGTTTTTT. Protein: CASSEGRGLGEKLFF.

The chain has TRBV9 and TRBJ1-2, with D possibly matching TRBD1 (5 bases). Germline lookup yields CDR1 SGDLS and CDR2 YYNGEE. The CDR3 extends over 13 amino acids. Trimming took off 0 bases at V and 4 bases at J, with 7 bases between the two ends. The CDR3 nucleotides read TGTGCCAGCAGCGTAGCTCAGGGCTATGGCTACACCTTC. It specifies CASSVAQGYGYTF. The entire variable domain, with the rest obtained from reference TRBV9 and TRBJ1-2, is as follows: DSGVTQTPKHLITATGQRVTLRCSPRSGDLSVYWYQQSLDQGLQFLIQYYNGEERAKGNILERFSAQQFPDLHSELNLSSLELGDSALYFCASSVAQGYGYTFGSGTRLTVV.

The rearrangement uses TRBV9 and TRBJ2-1; 11 nucleotides match TRBD2. This CDR3 has 19 residues. The junction had 11 bases not matched to a gene; V was cut back by 0 bases and J by 3 bases. The germline V gene encodes CDR1 SGDLS and CDR2 YYNGEE. CDR3 sequence (DNA): TGTGCCAGCAGCGTAGGCTGGACGGGACTAGCGGACCTCTACAATGAGCAGTTCTTC. Protein: CASSVGWTGLADLYNEQFF.

The chain is built from TRBV4-3 and TRBJ1-5; D unresolved. The CDR3 extends over 13 amino acids. CDR1 is LGHNA and CDR2 is YSLEER in the germline V gene. The V end lost 0 bases, the J end lost 6 bases, and 6 bases lay between the germline ends. CDR3 loop: CASSQDSGQPQHF. In DNA, the CDR3 is TGCGCCAGCAGCCAAGATTCAGGTCAGCCCCAGCATTTT.

The chain joins TRBV29-1 to TRBJ2-4; TRBD2 matches at 14 bases. The CDR3 has 16 residues. J was trimmed by 1 base and V by 3 bases; bases with no gene match: 2. From germline, CDR1 is SQVTM and CDR2 ANQGSEA. CDR3 nucleotides: TGCAGCGTTGAGACTAGCGGGAGGGGGGCCAAAAACATTCAGTACTTC. Translating gives CSVETSGRGAKNIQYF.

This clone was detected only a few times. The V gene is TRBV7-2, the J gene TRBJ2-7, with a weak D call TRBD2 (5 bases). The V end was cut by 3 bases, the J end by 3 bases, with 9 bases between. Germline lookup yields CDR1 SGHTA and CDR2 FQGNSA. CDR3 size: 13 residues. The CDR3 sequence: CASSLERNYEQYF. The CDR3 coding sequence is TGTGCCAGCAGCTTGGAGCGGAACTACGAGCAGTACTTC.

The chain links TRBV19 to TRBJ1-5; 9 bases agree with TRBD1. The CDR3 is 15 amino acids. Unmatched junction bases numbered 13, after V lost 10 bases and J lost 6 bases. Per germline, CDR1 LNHDA and CDR2 SQIVND (reference sequence). The CDR3 DNA is TGTGCCACCCAATCGGACAGGGGTGGACTTCAGCCCCAGCATTTT. Translation: CATQSDRGGLQPQHF.

This chain links TRBV30 with TRBJ1-2; D uncertain. The CDR3 has 14 amino acids. Trimming cost V 5 bases and J 4 bases, with 17 bases left between them. The germline gives CDR1 GTSNPN, CDR2 SVGIG (reference sequence). Written as DNA, the CDR3 is TGTGCCTGGGCCGAGGGAGCAGGCGGCTATGGCTACACCTTC. This gives the protein CAWAEGAGGYGYTF.

The genes are TRBV6-5 and TRBJ2-2; TRBD2 matches at 9 bases. The V segment lost 6 bases and the J segment 4 bases; nucleotides outside the gene matches: 3. This CDR3 has 14 residues. Germline V CDR1 and CDR2: MNHEY, SVGAGI. The CDR3 loop reads CASRASGATGELFF. DNA for the CDR3: TGTGCCAGCAGAGCTAGCGGGGCCACCGGGGAGCTGTTTTTT.